The present T cell receptor (beta chain) was sequenced within a study of tumor and adjacent non-tumor tissue in lung cancer. This sample's RNA came from whole unsorted tissue. The CDR3 contains 12 residues. Germline-derived CDR1 and CDR2 are SQVTM and ANQGSEA. Deletions cut 8 bases from V and 9 bases from J, with 17 bases between. Three rounds of nested PCR, following a modified ARM-PCR protocol, produced the TCRbeta library. One entry per CDR3 protein results from TCRdb running MiXCR on the multiplex PCR reads. In the table there are about 82,000 distinct CDR3 sequences, roughly 73% of which are singletons.

The TCR sequence derives from a woman in her 50s with non-small cell lung cancer. Sequencing used lung tumor tissue. This chain connects TRBV29-1 to TRBJ1-3; D gene unclear. The CDR3 protein is CSIKGNGSTIYF. For the CDR3, the DNA is TGCAGCATTAAAGGCAACGGGAGCACCATATATTTT.